This TCR beta chain is from a study of control samples from healthy donors and cancer patients. Sequencing used immunoSEQ multiplex PCR; TCRdb keeps in-frame clones, though not all of them. The top ten clones hold roughly 5.3% of a sample with 150,000 or so clones, around 88% of them seen once. Trimming shortened V by 2 bases and J by 11 bases, and 13 bases separated the two germline ends. There are 13 residues in the CDR3. Germline CDR1 reads GTSNPN; CDR2 reads SVGIG (reference sequence). The chain links TRBV30 to TRBJ1-6; the D gene is possibly TRBD1 (6 bases). This TCR came from a woman aged 30 to 39 in good health. Sequencing was carried out using blood. The CDR3 loop reads CAWSLRPGAPLHF. Here the CDR3 DNA reads TGTGCCTGGAGTCTACGGCCAGGGGCACCCCTCCACTTT.